This T cell receptor (beta chain) was sequenced in a study of blood T cells in healthy people across ages. Through a sample-barcoded 5' primer and a J-beta primer mix, a second PCR was run for roughly 7 to 12 cycles. One entry per CDR3 protein results from TCRdb running MiXCR on the 5' RACE reads. The data contain over 950,000 distinct CDR3 sequences, around two fifths of them seen just once; the ten biggest clones take up less than 15%. Sequencing input: blood. This clonotype was sampled from a man between 18 and 29 years old in good health.

CDR3 protein: CASADGAGSTEAFF. The CDR3 DNA reads TGTGCCAGCGCTGACGGGGCAGGGTCGACTGAAGCTTTCTTT. The chain uses TRBV28 and TRBJ1-1; D is possibly TRBD1 (5 bases). Germline CDR1 MDHEN, CDR2 SYDVKM. V shed 8 bases and J shed 5 bases, with 18 bases lying between them. The length of the CDR3 is 14 residues.